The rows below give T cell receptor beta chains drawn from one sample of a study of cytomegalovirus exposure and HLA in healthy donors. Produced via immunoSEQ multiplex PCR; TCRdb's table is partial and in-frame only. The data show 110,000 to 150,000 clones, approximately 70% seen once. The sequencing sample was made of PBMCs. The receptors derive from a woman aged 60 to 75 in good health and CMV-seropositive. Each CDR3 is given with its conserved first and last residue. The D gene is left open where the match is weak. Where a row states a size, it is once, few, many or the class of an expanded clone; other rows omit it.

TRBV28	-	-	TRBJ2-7	TGTGCCAGCAGTTCAAATCAACTAGGCTTCTACGAGCAGTACTTC	CASSSNQLGFYEQYF
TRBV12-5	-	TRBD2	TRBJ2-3	TGTGCTAGTGGTTTGGTTGCAAGACTAGCAGCTAGCACAGATACGCAGTATTTT	CASGLVARLAASTDTQYF
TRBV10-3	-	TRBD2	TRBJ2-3	TGTGCCATCAGTGAGTCGGGCTTTAGCGGGAGTATGGCAGATACGCAGTATTTT	CAISESGFSGSMADTQYF
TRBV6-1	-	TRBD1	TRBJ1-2	TGTGCCAGCAGCTTACAACAGGGGAACTATGGCTACACCTTC	CASSLQQGNYGYTF
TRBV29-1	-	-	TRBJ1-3	TGCAGCGTTTACAATGGAAACACCATATATTTT	CSVYNGNTIYF
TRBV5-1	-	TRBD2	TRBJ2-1	TGCGCCAGCAGCTCCGGGACTAGCGGGAGGATCAGCTCCTACAATGAGCAGTTCTTC	CASSSGTSGRISSYNEQFF
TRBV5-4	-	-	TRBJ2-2	TGTGCCAGCAGCCTCGCCCCTGCGGGCCCCGGGGAGCTGTTTTTT	CASSLAPAGPGELFF
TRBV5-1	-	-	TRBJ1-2	TGCGCCAGCAGCTTGACGCCAGGGGTGGGTAACTATGGCTACACCTTC	CASSLTPGVGNYGYTF
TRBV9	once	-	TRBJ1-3	TGTGCCAGCAGCGTGGGGACACTGGAGGGAAACACCATATATTTT	CASSVGTLEGNTIYF
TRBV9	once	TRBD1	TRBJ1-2	TGTGCCAGCAGCCCGGGACAGGGTTTGGACTATGGCTACACCTTC	CASSPGQGLDYGYTF
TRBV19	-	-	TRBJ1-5	TGTGCCACCCGTACAAACCGCAATCAGCCCCAGCATTTT	CATRTNRNQPQHF
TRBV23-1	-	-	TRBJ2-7	TGCGCCAGCAGTCATCCAAAAACAGGGTTTACAACCTACGAGCAGTACTTC	CASSHPKTGFTTYEQYF
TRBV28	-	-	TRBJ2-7	TGTGCCAGCAGTTTCCCCAGGGGTTCCTACGAGCAGTACTTC	CASSFPRGSYEQYF
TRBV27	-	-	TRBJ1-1	TGTGCCAGCAGTTTATGGGGGGGAGAGAACACTGAAGCTTTCTTT	CASSLWGGENTEAFF
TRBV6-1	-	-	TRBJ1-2	TGTGCCAGCACCCCTTCCGGGGGACCCTATGGCTACACCTTC	CASTPSGGPYGYTF
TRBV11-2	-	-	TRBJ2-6	TGTGCCAGCAGCTTAGACGGGGGAGTGCGCTCTGGGGCCAACGTCCTGACTTTC	CASSLDGGVRSGANVLTF
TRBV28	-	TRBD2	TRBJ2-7	TGTGCCAGCAGTCCCCCCCGACTAGCGGCAGCCTACGAGCAGTACTTC	CASSPPRLAAAYEQYF
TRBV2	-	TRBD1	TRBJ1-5	TGTGCCAGCAGTGAACCCCGGACAGGGGTGAATCAGCCCCAGCATTTT	CASSEPRTGVNQPQHF
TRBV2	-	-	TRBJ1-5	TGTGCCAGCAGTTTCAGCGGGGCGGGGAGCAATCAGCCCCAGCATTTT	CASSFSGAGSNQPQHF
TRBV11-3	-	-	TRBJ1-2	TGTGCCAGCAGCCCGGCGGACTATGGCTACACCTTC	CASSPADYGYTF
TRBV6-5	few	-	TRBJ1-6	TGTGCCAGCAGTGGGGGGGAATCTGCTTCACCCCTCCACTTT	CASSGGESASPLHF
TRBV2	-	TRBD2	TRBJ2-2	TGTGCCAGCTTAGCGGGAGTTGCCGGGGAGCTGTTTTTT	CASLAGVAGELFF
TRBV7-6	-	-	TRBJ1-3	TGTGCCAGCAGCTTGGAGTCGGTGAGGACTTCTGGAAACACCATATATTTT	CASSLESVRTSGNTIYF
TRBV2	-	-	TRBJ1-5	TGTGCCAGCAGTGAATCCGGGATGGGACAGCCCCAGCATTTT	CASSESGMGQPQHF
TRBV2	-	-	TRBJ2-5	TGTGCCAGCACCAAAGAGACCCAGTACTTC	CASTKETQYF
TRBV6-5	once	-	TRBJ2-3	TGTGCCAGCACCCTAGCAGGCACAGATACGCAGTATTTT	CASTLAGTDTQYF
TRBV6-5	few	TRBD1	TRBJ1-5	TGTGCCAGCAGTGTCACCACAGGGGGCAATCAGCCCCAGCATTTT	CASSVTTGGNQPQHF
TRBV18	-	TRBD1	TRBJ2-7	TGTGCCAGCTCACCACAGGGACAGGGGGTCGAGCAGTACTTC	CASSPQGQGVEQYF
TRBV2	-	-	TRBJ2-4	TGTGCCAGCAGTTCCGGTAGCGATCCCGTTCGGGGAGCCAAAAACATTCAGTACTTC	CASSSGSDPVRGAKNIQYF
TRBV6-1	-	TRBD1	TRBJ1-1	TGTGCCAGCAGGCCTCTATTGGGACAGGGCGCTGAAGCTTTCTTT	CASRPLLGQGAEAFF
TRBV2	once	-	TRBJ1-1	TGTGCCAGCAAAGGGGACTTGGGCACTGAAGCTTTCTTT	CASKGDLGTEAFF
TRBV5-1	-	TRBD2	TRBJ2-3	TGCGCCAGCAGCTTGACTAGCGCCTCTAGCACAGATACGCAGTATTTT	CASSLTSASSTDTQYF
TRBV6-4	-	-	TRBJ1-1	TGTGCCAGCTCCCGGAGTCCCGGTGGCACTGAAGCTTTCTTT	CASSRSPGGTEAFF
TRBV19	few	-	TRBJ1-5	TGTGCCAGTAGTATGCGCCTCGTAGCGCCCCAGCATTTT	CASSMRLVAPQHF
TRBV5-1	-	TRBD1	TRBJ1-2	TGCGCCAGCAGCTTGACAGGGGCGGTCTATGGCTACACCTTC	CASSLTGAVYGYTF
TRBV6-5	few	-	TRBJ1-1	TGTGCCAGCAGGAGGGTAGTGAACACTGAAGCTTTCTTT	CASRRVVNTEAFF
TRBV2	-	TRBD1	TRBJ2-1	TGTGCCAGCAGGAGGGACAGAGGATACAATGAGCAGTTCTTC	CASRRDRGYNEQFF
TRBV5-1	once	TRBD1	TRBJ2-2	TGCGCCAGCGGGACAGGGCCCACCGGGGAGCTGTTTTTT	CASGTGPTGELFF
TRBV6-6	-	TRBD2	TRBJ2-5	TGTGCCAGCAGTTACTCTCCTAGCGGGCATGAAGAGACCCAGTACTTC	CASSYSPSGHEETQYF
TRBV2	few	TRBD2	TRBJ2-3	TGTGCCACCTTGCCGCTGTGGACTAGCGGGCCCCGACGTGGCACAGATACGCAGTATTTT	CATLPLWTSGPRRGTDTQYF
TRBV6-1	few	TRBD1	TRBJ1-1	TGTGCCAGCAGTGGACAGGGTAGGGCTTTCTTT	CASSGQGRAFF